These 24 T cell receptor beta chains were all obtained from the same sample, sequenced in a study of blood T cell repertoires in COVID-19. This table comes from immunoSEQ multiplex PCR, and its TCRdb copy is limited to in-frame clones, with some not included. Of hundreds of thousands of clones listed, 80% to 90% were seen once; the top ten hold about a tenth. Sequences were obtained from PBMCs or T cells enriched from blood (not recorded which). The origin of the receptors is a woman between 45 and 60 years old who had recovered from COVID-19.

The CDR3 sequence: CASSDTRSPAQPQHF. The DNA for the CDR3 is TGTGCCAGTAGTGATACCAGGTCCCCCGCTCAGCCCCAGCATTTT. This chain joins TRBV19 and TRBJ1-5; D gene unclear. The V gene's germline CDR1 is LNHDA and CDR2 SQIVND (reference sequence). This CDR3 is built from 15 residues. The germline V and J ends were trimmed by 5 bases and 6 bases, with 17 bases remaining between them.

CDR3 in amino acids: CSASIRAGELFF. CDR3 bases: TGCAGTGCTAGTATCAGGGCCGGGGAGCTGTTTTTT. The chain couples TRBV20-1 to TRBJ2-2; tentative D call: TRBD1 (5 bases). Germline assignment: CDR1 DFQATT and CDR2 SNEGSKA (reference sequence). Trimming shortened V by 3 bases and J by 6 bases, and 8 bases separated the two germline ends. The CDR3 sequence is 12 residues long.

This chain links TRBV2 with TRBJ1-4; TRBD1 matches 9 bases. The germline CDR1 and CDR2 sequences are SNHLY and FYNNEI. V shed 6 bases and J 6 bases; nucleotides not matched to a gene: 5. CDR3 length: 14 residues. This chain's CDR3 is CASSDRGYDEKLFF. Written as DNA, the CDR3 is TGTGCCAGCAGCGACAGGGGGTACGATGAAAAACTGTTTTTT.

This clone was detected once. Written as DNA, the CDR3 is TGCGCCAGCAGCTTGGGCTCAGGTGTGAATCAGCCCCAGCATTTT. The encoded protein is CASSLGSGVNQPQHF. The chain uses TRBV5-1 and TRBJ1-5; D not certain. Germline-derived CDR1 and CDR2 are SGHRS and YFSETQ. This CDR3 spans 15 amino acids. V was shortened by 0 bases and J by 4 bases, with 11 bases between the two germline ends.

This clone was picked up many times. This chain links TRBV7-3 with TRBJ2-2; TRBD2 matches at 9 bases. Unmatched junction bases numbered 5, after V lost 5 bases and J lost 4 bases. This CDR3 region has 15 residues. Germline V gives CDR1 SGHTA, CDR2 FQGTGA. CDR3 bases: TGTGCCAGCAGCCGGACTAGCGTCGGCACCGGGGAGCTGTTTTTT. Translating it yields CASSRTSVGTGELFF.

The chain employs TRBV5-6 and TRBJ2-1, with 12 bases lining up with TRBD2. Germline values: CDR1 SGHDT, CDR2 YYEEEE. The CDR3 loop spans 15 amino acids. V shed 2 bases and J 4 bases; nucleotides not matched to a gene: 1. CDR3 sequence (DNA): TGTGCCAGCAGCTTAACTAGCGGGGGGTACAATGAGCAGTTCTTC. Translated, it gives CASSLTSGGYNEQFF. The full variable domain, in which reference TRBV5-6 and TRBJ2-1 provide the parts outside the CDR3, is DAGVTQSPTHLIKTRGQQVTLRCSPKSGHDTVSWYQQALGQGPQFIFQYYEEEERQRGNFPDRFSGHQFPNYSSELNVNALLLGDSALYLCASSLTSGGYNEQFFGPGTRLTVL.

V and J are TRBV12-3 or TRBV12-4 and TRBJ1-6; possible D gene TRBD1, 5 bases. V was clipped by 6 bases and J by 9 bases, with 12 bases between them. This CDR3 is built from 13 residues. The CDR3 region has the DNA TGTGCCAGCAGCGGACATGGGCTTTCACCCCTCCACTTT. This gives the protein CASSGHGLSPLHF.

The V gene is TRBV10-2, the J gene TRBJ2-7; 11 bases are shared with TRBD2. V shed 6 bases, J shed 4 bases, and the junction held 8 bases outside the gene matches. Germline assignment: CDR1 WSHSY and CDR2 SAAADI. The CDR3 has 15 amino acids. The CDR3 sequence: CASSVRLAGRYEQYF. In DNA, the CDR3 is TGCGCCAGCAGCGTTAGACTAGCGGGGAGATACGAGCAGTACTTC.

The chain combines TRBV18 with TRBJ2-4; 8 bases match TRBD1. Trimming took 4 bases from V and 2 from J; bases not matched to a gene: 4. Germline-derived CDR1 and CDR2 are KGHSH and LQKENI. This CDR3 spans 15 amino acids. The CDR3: CASSHDRGPKNIQYF. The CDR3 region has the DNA TGTGCCAGCTCACACGACAGGGGACCCAAAAACATTCAGTACTTC.

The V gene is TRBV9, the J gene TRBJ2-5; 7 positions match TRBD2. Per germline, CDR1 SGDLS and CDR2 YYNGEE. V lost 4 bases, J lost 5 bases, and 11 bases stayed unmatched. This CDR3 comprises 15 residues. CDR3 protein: CASSPSGGRGETQYF. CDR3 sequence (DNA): TGTGCCAGCAGCCCTAGCGGCGGGCGAGGGGAGACCCAGTACTTC.

The CDR3 region has the DNA TGTGCCAGCAGCCCGGGGGGCACTAACTATGGCTACACCTTC. Its protein product is CASSPGGTNYGYTF. This chain connects TRBV5-4 to TRBJ1-2, with TRBD1 as a possible D gene (6 bases). The ends were cut back, 4 bases at V and 0 bases at J, with 10 bases in the middle. Germline lookup yields CDR1 SGHNT and CDR2 YYREEE (reference sequence). This CDR3 has 14 amino acids.

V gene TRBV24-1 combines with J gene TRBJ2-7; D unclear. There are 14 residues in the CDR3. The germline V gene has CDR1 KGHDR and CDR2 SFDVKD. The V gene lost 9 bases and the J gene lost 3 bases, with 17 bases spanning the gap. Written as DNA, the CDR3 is TGTGCCACCGCCCAAAACGGAGTTAACTACGAGCAGTACTTC. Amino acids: CATAQNGVNYEQYF.

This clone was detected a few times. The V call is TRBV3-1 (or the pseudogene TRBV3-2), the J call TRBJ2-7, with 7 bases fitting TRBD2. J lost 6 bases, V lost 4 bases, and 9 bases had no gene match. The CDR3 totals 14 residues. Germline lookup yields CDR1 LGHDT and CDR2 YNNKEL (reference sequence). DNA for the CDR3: TGTGCCAGCAGCCTCCATGACGGGGAGGGCGAGCAGTACTTC. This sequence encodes CASSLHDGEGEQYF.

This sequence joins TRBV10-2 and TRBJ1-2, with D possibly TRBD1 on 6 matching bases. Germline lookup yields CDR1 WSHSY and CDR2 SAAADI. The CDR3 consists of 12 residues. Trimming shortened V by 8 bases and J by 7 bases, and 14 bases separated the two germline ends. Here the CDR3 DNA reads TGCGCCAGCTGGTGGACAGATCTTGGCTACACCTTC. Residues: CASWWTDLGYTF.

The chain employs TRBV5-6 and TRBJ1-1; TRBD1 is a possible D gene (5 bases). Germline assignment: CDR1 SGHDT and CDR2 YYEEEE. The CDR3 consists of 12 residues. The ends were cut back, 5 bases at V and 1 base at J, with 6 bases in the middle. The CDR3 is CASRGQNTEAFF. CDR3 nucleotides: TGTGCCAGCAGGGGGCAGAACACTGAAGCTTTCTTT.

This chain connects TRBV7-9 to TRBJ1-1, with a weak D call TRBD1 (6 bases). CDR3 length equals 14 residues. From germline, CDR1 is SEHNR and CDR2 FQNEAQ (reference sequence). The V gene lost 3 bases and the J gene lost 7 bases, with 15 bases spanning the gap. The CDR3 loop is CASSFPRGVGEAFF. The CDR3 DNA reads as TGTGCCAGCAGCTTTCCCAGGGGAGTGGGTGAAGCTTTCTTT.

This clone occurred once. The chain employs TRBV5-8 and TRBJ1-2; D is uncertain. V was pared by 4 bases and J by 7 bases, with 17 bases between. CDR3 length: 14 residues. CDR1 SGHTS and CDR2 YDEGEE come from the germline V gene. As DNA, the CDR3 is TGTGCCAGCAGCCGGACCGGGATAGTCAGTGGCTACACCTTC. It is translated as CASSRTGIVSGYTF.

CDR3 coding DNA: TGCAGCGTTGAAGTCGCAGGGGAGGGAACTGAAGCTTTCTTT. This encodes CSVEVAGEGTEAFF. The rearrangement uses TRBV29-1 and TRBJ1-1, with D perhaps TRBD1 (6 bases). V gave up 1 base and J gave up 5 bases, with 14 bases separating them. Per germline, CDR1 SQVTM and CDR2 ANQGSEA. CDR3 size: 14 residues.

CDR3 sequence: CASSLGVPQGGTEAFF. DNA for the CDR3: TGCGCCAGCAGCTTAGGGGTCCCCCAAGGGGGCACTGAAGCTTTCTTT. The J gene is TRBJ1-1, the V gene TRBV5-1; a possible D gene is TRBD1 (6 bases). Germline V lookup: CDR1 SGHRS, CDR2 YFSETQ. Trimming removed 2 bases from V and 4 bases from J, with 18 bases in between. The CDR3 is made up of 16 amino acids.

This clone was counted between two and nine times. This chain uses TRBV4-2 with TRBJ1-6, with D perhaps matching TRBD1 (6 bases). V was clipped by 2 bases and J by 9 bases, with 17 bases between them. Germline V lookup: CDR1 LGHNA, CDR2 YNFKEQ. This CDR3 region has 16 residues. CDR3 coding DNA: TGTGCCAGCAGCCAAACAGGGCTCCAAGGGGGTTCACCCCTCCACTTT. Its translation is CASSQTGLQGGSPLHF.

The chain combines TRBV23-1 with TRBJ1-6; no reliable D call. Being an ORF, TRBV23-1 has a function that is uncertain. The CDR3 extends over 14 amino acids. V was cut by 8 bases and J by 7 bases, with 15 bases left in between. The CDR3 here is CASGRRTQNSPLHF. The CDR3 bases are TGCGCCAGCGGGAGACGGACTCAGAATTCACCCCTCCACTTT.

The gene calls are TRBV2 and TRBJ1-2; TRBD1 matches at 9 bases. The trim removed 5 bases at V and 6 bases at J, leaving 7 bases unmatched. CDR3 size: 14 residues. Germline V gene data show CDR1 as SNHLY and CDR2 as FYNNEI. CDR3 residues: CASSPGTGHNGYTF. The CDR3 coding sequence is TGTGCCAGCAGTCCCGGGACAGGGCATAATGGCTACACCTTC.

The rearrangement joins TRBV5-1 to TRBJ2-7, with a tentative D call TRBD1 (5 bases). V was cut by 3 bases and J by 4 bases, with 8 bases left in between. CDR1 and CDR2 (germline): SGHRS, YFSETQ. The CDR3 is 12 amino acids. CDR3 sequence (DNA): TGCGCCAGCAGCTCCCAGGGATACGAGCAGTACTTC. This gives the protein CASSSQGYEQYF.

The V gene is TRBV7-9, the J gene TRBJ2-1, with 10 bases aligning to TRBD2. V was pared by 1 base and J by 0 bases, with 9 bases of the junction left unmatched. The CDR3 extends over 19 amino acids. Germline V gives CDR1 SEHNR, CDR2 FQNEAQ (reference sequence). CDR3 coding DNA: TGTGCCAGCAGCTTAGTTGGGAGGGCTAGCGGGAGCTCCTACAATGAGCAGTTCTTC. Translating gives CASSLVGRASGSSYNEQFF.